This TCR beta chain came from a study of shared clonotypes between healthy human individuals. Study-level findings and limits: Larger richness was generally estimated for naive than memory subsets. Among donors, clonotype sharing was expected to be affected by sequencing depth.

Naive CD8 cells lacked CD45RO, underwent positive selection for CCR7 and left out terminally differentiated effector memory CD45RA+ cells. About this clone: Its antigen is as yet unknown.

Germline CDR1 MDHEN, CDR2 SYDVKM. V lost 1 base and J 8 bases, leaving 8 bases between the germline ends. This CDR3 is built from 12 residues. The authors distributed each subset's genomic DNA evenly over several immunoSEQ plates. Assay used: immunoSEQ multiplex PCR; TCRdb lists only in-frame clones, some missing. Found here are under 700,000 clones, 85% to 95% of them singletons; the top ten hold around 0.12%. Sequenced input: naive CD8+ T cells sorted from blood. The sequence came from a woman aged 30 to 39 in good health. The chain couples TRBV28 to TRBJ1-1; D is perhaps TRBD1 (5 bases). The CDR3 DNA reads TGTGCCAGCAGTTTATCGACAGAGGAAGCTTTCTTT. Translation: CASSLSTEEAFF.